This T cell receptor beta chain was profiled in a study of neurological immune-mediated disorders. Trimming shortened V by 6 bases and J by 6 bases, and 23 bases separated the two germline ends. This CDR3 region has 16 residues. In germline, CDR1 is MDHEN, CDR2 SYDVKM. The cDNA was synthesized by 5'RACE incorporating 10-nucleotide random UMIs. Sequencing runs each generated in excess of 180 million TCR-beta sequences derived from 15-18 subjects. TCRdb used MiXCR to reprocess the 5' RACE reads, holding one entry per CDR3 protein. The sample includes over 60,000 distinct CDR3 sequences, 4.8% seen only once; the top ten take 2% to 2.5%. This clonotype was detected many times.

The TCR was taken from a woman aged 70-85 years with multiple sclerosis. The sequenced material came from PBMCs. V and J are TRBV28 and TRBJ1-1, with a possible D match to TRBD1 (6 bases). CDR3 bases: TGTGCCAGCAGCCCTGGGGGAATCGGGGGGCATGCTGAAGCTTTCTTT. Its translation is CASSPGGIGGHAEAFF. Filled out from reference TRBV28 and TRBJ1-1, the complete variable domain reads DVKVTQSSRYLVKRTGEKVFLECVQDMDHENMFWYRQDPGLGLRLIYFSYDVKMKEKGDIPEGYSVSREKKERFSLILESASTNQTSMYLCASSPGGIGGHAEAFFGQGTRLTVV.